Here is one T cell receptor (beta chain) with its context. Its antigen is not identified. The CDR3 is 14 amino acids. Germline values: CDR1 MNHNS, CDR2 SASEGT. V shed 6 bases and J 5 bases; nucleotides not matched to a gene: 5. This record belongs to a study of CD4+ T cells in melanoma. General study points: A reported correlation linked neoantigen-specific CD4+ T cells to CD8+, macrophage and B cell function.

The method was immunoSEQ multiplex PCR; TCRdb's version includes in-frame clones alone and lacks a portion of them. The data contain 120,000 to 150,000 clones, 85% to 95% of them singletons. The clonotype was recovered from a human donor with melanoma. V and J are TRBV6-1 and TRBJ1-3; TRBD1 aligns across 9 bases. The CDR3 nucleotides read TGTGCCAGCAGGGAGGGACAGGGTAGAAACACCATATATTTT. It translates to CASREGQGRNTIYF.